This entry is about one TCR beta chain. The identical CDR3 is also encoded by other nucleotide sequences in the sample. Authors' processing steps: Estimation of nucleated cell counts relied on the amplification of reference gene primers. Here immunoSEQ multiplex PCR was the method, and the copy in TCRdb shows in-frame clones only, minus some. V and J calls and clone size are as listed in that table; D and trimming were resolved from the DNA. The sample carries some 150,000 clones, around 91% recorded once. This sample was taken from a study of blood T cell repertoires in COVID-19. The age range of participants was roughly 18 to 90 years, with residence in approximately 25 US areas. Which cohort a participant joined came from the clinical history participants gave. Two negative PCRs, clearance, or symptom resolution had been documented for recovered Cohort 3 donors. Material for sequencing was PBMCs or T cells enriched from blood (not recorded which). This TCR was recovered from a woman between 18 and 29 years old who had recovered from COVID-19.

The CDR3 nucleotides read TGTGCCAGCAGTTTAACAGGGGTAGGGCAGCCCCAGCATTTT. This encodes CASSLTGVGQPQHF. V and J are TRBV27 and TRBJ1-5; 7 nucleotides line up with TRBD1. The CDR3 has 14 residues. Germline V gene lookup returns CDR1 MNHEY and CDR2 SMNVEV (reference sequence). Trimming cost V 2 bases and J 7 bases; bases outside gene matches: 5.